This T cell receptor (beta chain) emerged from a study of blood T cells in healthy people across ages. CDR1 and CDR2 from the germline V gene are SGHRS and YFSETQ. Trimming removed 2 bases from V and 7 bases from J; junction bases left unmatched: 10. This CDR3 has 17 amino acids. It was with a sample-barcoded 5' primer and a J-beta primer mix that a second PCR of roughly 7 to 12 cycles was run. One entry per CDR3 protein, called by TCRdb with MiXCR from the 5' RACE reads. The sample holds 1.2 million to 1.5 million distinct CDR3 sequences, approximately 59% seen once. The chain carries TRBV5-1 and TRBJ2-1, with TRBD2 identical over 12 bases. The receptor was derived from a man younger than 35 in good health. Source material: blood. CDR3 DNA sequence: TGCGCCAGCAGCTTATCCCCCCTAGCGGGGGGGCGTAATGAGCAGTTCTTC. Protein: CASSLSPLAGGRNEQFF.